This T cell receptor (beta chain) was profiled in a study of early T cells in non-severe SARS-CoV-2 infection. Overall study: The authors sequenced bulk RNA from unsorted whole blood, leaving chains unpaired.

This clonotype was found a few times. Its antigen is currently unknown. The CDR3 has 16 residues. Per the germline V gene, CDR1 is SGHAT and CDR2 is FQNNGV. V trimming: 5 bases; J trimming: 5 bases; junction bases outside the gene matches: 8. Individual cDNA molecules each received unique molecular identifiers attached to them. TCRdb re-called the 5' RACE reads with MiXCR, one entry per CDR3 protein. The table lists some 66,000 distinct CDR3 sequences, around 14% of them singletons. Overall study findings and caveats: VDJdb-based annotation leaned toward anti-spike CD8 responses and missed private and CD4 specificities.

The receptor was isolated from an adult who was a healthcare worker with PCR-confirmed SARS-CoV-2 infection or an uninfected control (not recorded which). The specimen was whole blood. V usage is TRBV11-2 and J usage is TRBJ2-1, with TRBD2 matching over 11 bases. The chain's CDR3 is CASSTTTSGVNNEQFF. The CDR3 DNA reads as TGTGCCAGCAGCACCACGACTAGCGGGGTGAACAATGAGCAGTTCTTC.